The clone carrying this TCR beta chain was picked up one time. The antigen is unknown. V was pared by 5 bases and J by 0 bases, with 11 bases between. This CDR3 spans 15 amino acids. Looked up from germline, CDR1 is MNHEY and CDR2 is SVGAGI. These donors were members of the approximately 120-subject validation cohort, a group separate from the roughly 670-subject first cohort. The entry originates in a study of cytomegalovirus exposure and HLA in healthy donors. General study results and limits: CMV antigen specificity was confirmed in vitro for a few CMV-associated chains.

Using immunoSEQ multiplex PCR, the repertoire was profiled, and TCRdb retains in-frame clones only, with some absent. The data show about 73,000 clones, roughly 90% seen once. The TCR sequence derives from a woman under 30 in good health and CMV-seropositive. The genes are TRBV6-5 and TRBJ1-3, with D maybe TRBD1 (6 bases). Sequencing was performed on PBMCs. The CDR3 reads CASSTGRPSGNTIYF. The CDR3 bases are TGTGCCAGCAGTACAGGGCGGCCCTCTGGAAACACCATATATTTT.